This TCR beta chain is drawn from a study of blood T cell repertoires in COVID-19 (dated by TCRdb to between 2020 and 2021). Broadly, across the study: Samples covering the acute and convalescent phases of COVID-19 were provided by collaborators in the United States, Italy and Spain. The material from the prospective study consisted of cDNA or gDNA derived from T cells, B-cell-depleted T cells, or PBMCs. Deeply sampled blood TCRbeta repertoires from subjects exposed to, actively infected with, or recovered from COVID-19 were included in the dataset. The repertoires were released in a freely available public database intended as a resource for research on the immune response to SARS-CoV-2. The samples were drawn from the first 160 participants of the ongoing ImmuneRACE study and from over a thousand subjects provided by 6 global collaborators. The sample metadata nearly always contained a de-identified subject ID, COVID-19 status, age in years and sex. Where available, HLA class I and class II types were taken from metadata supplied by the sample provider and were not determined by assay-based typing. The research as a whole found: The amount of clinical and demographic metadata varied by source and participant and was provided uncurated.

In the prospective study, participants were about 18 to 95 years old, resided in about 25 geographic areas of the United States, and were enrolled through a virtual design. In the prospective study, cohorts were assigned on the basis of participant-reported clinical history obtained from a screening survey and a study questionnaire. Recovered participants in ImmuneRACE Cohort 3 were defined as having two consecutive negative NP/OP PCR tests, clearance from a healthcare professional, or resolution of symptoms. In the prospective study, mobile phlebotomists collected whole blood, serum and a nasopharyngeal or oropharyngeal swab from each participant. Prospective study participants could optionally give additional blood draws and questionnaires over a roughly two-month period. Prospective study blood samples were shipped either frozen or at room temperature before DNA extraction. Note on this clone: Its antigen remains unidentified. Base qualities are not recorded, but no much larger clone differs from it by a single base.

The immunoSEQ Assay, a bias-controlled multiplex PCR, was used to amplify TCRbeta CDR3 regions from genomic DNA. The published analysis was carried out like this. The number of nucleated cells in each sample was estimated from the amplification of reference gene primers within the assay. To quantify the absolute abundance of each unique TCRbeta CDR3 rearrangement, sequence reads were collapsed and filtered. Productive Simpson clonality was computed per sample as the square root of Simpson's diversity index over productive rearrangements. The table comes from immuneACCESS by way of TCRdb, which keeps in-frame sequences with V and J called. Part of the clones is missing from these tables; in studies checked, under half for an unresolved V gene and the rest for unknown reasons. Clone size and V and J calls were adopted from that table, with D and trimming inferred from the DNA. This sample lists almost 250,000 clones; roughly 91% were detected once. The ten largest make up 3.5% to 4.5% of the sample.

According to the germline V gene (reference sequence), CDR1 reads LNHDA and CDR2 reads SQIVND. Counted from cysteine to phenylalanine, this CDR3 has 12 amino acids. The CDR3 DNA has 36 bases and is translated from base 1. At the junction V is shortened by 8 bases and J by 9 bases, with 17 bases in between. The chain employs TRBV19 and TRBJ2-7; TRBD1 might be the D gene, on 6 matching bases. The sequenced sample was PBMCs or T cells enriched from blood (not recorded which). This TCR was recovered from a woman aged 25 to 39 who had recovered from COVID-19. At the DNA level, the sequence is TGTGCCAGTTCGACTGCAGGGGAATCGCAGTACTTC. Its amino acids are CASSTAGESQYF.